This T cell receptor (beta chain) was captured in a study of shared clonotypes between healthy human individuals. With 6 bases removed from V and 7 bases from J, the gap between germline ends came to 6 bases. The CDR3 has 10 amino acids. Germline V gene lookup returns CDR1 SQVTM and CDR2 ANQGSEA. Generated by immunoSEQ multiplex PCR, the TCRdb table keeps only in-frame clones and is missing some. The sample lists 650,000 to 750,000 clones, roughly 70% occurring once. Sequences were obtained from memory CD4+ T cells sorted from blood. The subset: CD45RA-negative fraction. The chain combines TRBV29-1 with TRBJ1-4; D not resolved. This receptor was identified in a woman aged 25 to 45 in good health. CDR3 DNA: TGCAGCGTCAGGACTGAAAAACTGTTTTTT. Translated: CSVRTEKLFF.